The 14 T cell receptor beta chains below were found in one sample sequenced in a study of shared clonotypes between healthy human individuals. As defined, naive CD8 cells were CD45RO-negative and positively selected for CCR7, with terminally differentiated effector memory CD45RA+ cells excluded. Some clones are missing from TCRdb's copy, which holds only in-frame ones; the method was immunoSEQ multiplex PCR. The repertoire consists of fewer than 850,000 clones, with 90% to 97% occurring once and the leading ten covering about 0.25%. Material for sequencing was naive CD8+ T cells sorted from blood. All receptors derive from a man aged 30-40 years in good health.

The genes are TRBV13 and TRBJ2-5, with D possibly TRBD2 on 5 matching bases. V lost 6 bases to trimming and J lost 2 bases, with 16 bases between them. Germline V CDR1 and CDR2: PRHDT, FYEKMQ (reference sequence). The CDR3 length is 15 residues. The CDR3: CASRPTREGQETQYF. CDR3 coding DNA: TGTGCCAGCAGACCCACTAGAGAAGGTCAAGAGACCCAGTACTTC. Full variable domain (outside the CDR3, taken from reference TRBV13 and TRBJ2-5): AAGVIQSPRHLIKEKRETATLKCYPIPRHDTVYWYQQGPGQDPQFLISFYEKMQSDKGSIPDRFSAQQFSDYHSELNMSSLELGDSALYFCASRPTREGQETQYFGPGTRLLVL.

The chain couples TRBV7-9 to TRBJ2-5; no definite D call. The CDR3 covers 11 residues. CDR1 and CDR2 (germline): SEHNR, FQNEAQ (reference sequence). The germline V and J ends were trimmed by 4 bases and 4 bases, with 4 bases remaining between them. The CDR3, as DNA: TGTGCCAGCAGCTCCCTAGAGACCCAGTACTTC. Translating gives CASSSLETQYF. The full variable domain, completed using reference TRBV7-9 and TRBJ2-5, is DTGVSQNPRHKITKRGQNVTFRCDPISEHNRLYWYRQTLGQGPEFLTYFQNEAQLEKSRLLSDRFSAERPKGSFSTLEIQRTEQGDSAMYLCASSSLETQYFGPGTRLLVL.

The chain uses TRBV7-2 and TRBJ2-3, with 9 bases that match TRBD2. From germline, CDR1 is SGHTA and CDR2 FQGNSA. After removal of 5 bases from V and 2 bases from J, the junction contained 17 bases not matched to a gene. The CDR3 is 19 amino acids. The CDR3 DNA sequence: TGTGCCAGCAGCCGACCCCGAGGGGCGGGAGGGCCGAACACAGATACGCAGTATTTT. As protein: CASSRPRGAGGPNTDTQYF.

As for this clone: Other DNA variants within this sample encode the same CDR3. J is TRBJ2-5 and V is TRBV7-9; a weak D match, TRBD1 (5 bases). CDR3 length: 12 amino acids. V lost 1 base to trimming and J lost 5 bases, with 5 bases between them. Per the germline V gene, CDR1 is SEHNR and CDR2 is FQNEAQ (reference sequence). The CDR3 DNA reads as TGTGCCAGCAGCTTAGGACAGGAGACCCAGTACTTC. Its translation: CASSLGQETQYF. Complete variable domain (other parts from reference TRBV7-9 and TRBJ2-5): DTGVSQNPRHKITKRGQNVTFRCDPISEHNRLYWYRQTLGQGPEFLTYFQNEAQLEKSRLLSDRFSAERPKGSFSTLEIQRTEQGDSAMYLCASSLGQETQYFGPGTRLLVL.

This sequence joins TRBV18 and TRBJ2-5; 9 nucleotides match TRBD2. This CDR3 is built from 19 residues. V shed 2 bases and J 1 base; nucleotides not matched to a gene: 14. Germline-derived CDR1 and CDR2 are KGHSH and LQKENI. Written as DNA, the CDR3 is TGTGCCAGCTCACCAAGCCGACGGGGTGCGGGAGGGCCCCAAGAGACCCAGTACTTC. As protein: CASSPSRRGAGGPQETQYF.

This clone showed up just once. The gene calls are TRBV9 and TRBJ2-2; 14 positions match TRBD2. The CDR3 is made up of 16 amino acids. Germline lookup yields CDR1 SGDLS and CDR2 YYNGEE. After removal of 3 bases from V and 6 bases from J, the junction contained 4 bases not matched to a gene. The DNA of the CDR3 is TGTGCCAGCAGCGGGGGACTAGCGGGAGTCGCCGGGGAGCTGTTTTTT. Its translation: CASSGGLAGVAGELFF.

This sequence joins TRBV7-2 and TRBJ2-7, with TRBD1 identical over 7 bases. CDR1 and CDR2 from the germline V gene are SGHTA and FQGNSA. The CDR3 consists of 13 residues. V lost 1 base and J lost 6; bases outside the gene matches: 3. CDR3: CASSLVEGAEQYF. CDR3 in DNA: TGTGCCAGCAGCTTAGTTGAGGGGGCCGAGCAGTACTTC.

V is TRBV2 and J is TRBJ1-4, with D perhaps matching TRBD1 (5 bases). Germline V CDR1 and CDR2: SNHLY, FYNNEI. This CDR3 contains 10 residues. V was trimmed by 4 bases and J by 11 bases, leaving 5 bases between them. The CDR3 region is CASSGGKLFF. CDR3 coding DNA: TGTGCCAGCAGTGGGGGGAAACTGTTTTTT.

Only one count was recorded for this clone. The J gene is TRBJ2-7, the V gene TRBV5-1; D gene ambiguous. The V and J ends lost 1 base and 2 bases respectively, with 16 bases between them. The CDR3 runs to 16 residues. Germline lookup yields CDR1 SGHRS and CDR2 YFSETQ. The CDR3 DNA follows: TGCGCCAGCAGCTTGATGTCCGGGTTTCGAGCCTACGAGCAGTACTTC. Translated: CASSLMSGFRAYEQYF.

The rearrangement joins TRBV5-3 to TRBJ1-1; D remains unclear. Being an ORF, TRBV5-3 has a function that is uncertain. CDR3 length: 11 amino acids. Trimming took 2 bases from V and 10 from J, leaving 9 bases between them. The DNA for the CDR3 is TGTGCCAGAAGCTTAAGATTTAGAGCTTTCTTT. Translated: CARSLRFRAFF.

This chain connects TRBV7-6 to TRBJ2-1, with D possibly being TRBD1 (5 bases). V dropped 4 bases and J dropped 2 bases, with 12 bases sitting between them. The CDR3 sequence is 15 residues long. CDR1 and CDR2 from the germline V gene are SGHVS and FNYEAQ. CDR3 DNA sequence: TGTGCCAGCAGCTCCACCAGGGATACCTACAATGAGCAGTTCTTC. Encoded protein: CASSSTRDTYNEQFF.

The chain combines TRBV25-1 with TRBJ1-1; TRBD1 is a possible D gene (5 bases). The CDR3 has 17 amino acids. V lost 3 bases to trimming and J lost 6 bases, with 23 bases between them. Germline assignment: CDR1 MGHDK and CDR2 SYGVNS. The CDR3 DNA reads TGTGCCAGCAGTGATCTGAAGAACGGGGGTCGGGTCCCTGAAGCTTTCTTT. This translates into CASSDLKNGGRVPEAFF.

A word on this clone: The junction departs from germline at one end; a sequencing error may be responsible. The chain has TRBV29-1 and TRBJ2-5; tentative D call: TRBD1 (5 bases). Germline V gene lookup returns CDR1 SQVTM and CDR2 ANQGSEA. The CDR3 contains 11 residues. The CDR3 here is CSVEDRQGRNF. CDR3 bases: TGCAGCGTTGAAGATCGCCAGGGCCGGAACTTC.

This chain links TRBV6-1 with TRBJ2-5, with unresolved D. CDR3 length equals 13 residues. Trimming cost V 2 bases and J 2 bases, with 6 bases left between them. The germline V gene encodes CDR1 MNHNS and CDR2 SASEGT. The chain's CDR3 is CASSEFWQETQYF. CDR3 nucleotide sequence: TGTGCCAGCAGTGAATTTTGGCAAGAGACCCAGTACTTC.